This T cell receptor (beta chain) was documented in a study of shared clonotypes between healthy human individuals. Study context: The donor group consisted of a couple of women and three men, aged 18 to 49. CD8 memory received one plate per donor, CD8 naive two, CD4 memory three and CD4 naive three. General observations from the study: Naive subsets, compared against memory subsets, generally had larger estimated richness values.

Germline V gene lookup returns CDR1 SSHAT and CDR2 FNYEAQ (reference sequence). The CDR3 has 15 amino acids. Study processing details: Owing to the provision of junction-only sequences devoid of quality scores by immunoSEQ, filtering differed. This table comes from immunoSEQ multiplex PCR, and its TCRdb copy is limited to in-frame clones, with some not included. V and J calls and clone size are copied from that table; D and trimming were computed from the DNA. Of just under 350,000 clones detected, around 79% appear once; the ten largest clones hold 10%. Turning to this clone: No antigen is known for it. Relative to the germline gene, one junction end is altered; a read error may explain this.

The TCR was taken from a man aged 25-45 years in good health. J is TRBJ2-1 and V is TRBV7-7, with a tentative D call TRBD2 (6 bases). Material: memory CD4+ T cells sorted from blood. Indicated subset: CD45RA-negative fraction. The DNA for the CDR3 is TGTGCTAGCAGCCCCATTAGCCGGAGGGCCAATGAGCAGTTCTTC. Protein sequence: CASSPISRRANEQFF.